This TCR beta chain is from a study of blood T cell repertoires in COVID-19 (TCRdb year 2020). The study in broad terms: Samples covering the acute and convalescent phases of COVID-19 were provided by collaborators in the United States, Italy and Spain. Subjects who had been exposed to COVID-19, were actively infected with it, or had recovered from it provided the deeply sampled blood TCRbeta repertoires that made up the dataset. The repertoires were released in a freely available public database meant as a resource for research on the immune response to SARS-CoV-2. A de-identified subject ID, COVID-19 status, age in years and sex were almost always included in the sample metadata. The samples were drawn from the first 160 participants of the ongoing ImmuneRACE study and from some 1,300 subjects provided by 6 global collaborators. Where HLA class I and class II types were available, the types were taken from metadata supplied by the sample provider, not from assay-based typing. The prospective study material was composed of cDNA or gDNA derived from T cells, B-cell-depleted T cells, or PBMCs. Overall study results and their limits: Clinical and demographic metadata were provided uncurated, with the amount varying by source and participant.

V drops 3 bases and J drops 8 bases, leaving 19 bases in between. CDR1 SEHNR and CDR2 FQNEAQ were looked up in the germline V gene (reference sequence). From cysteine to phenylalanine, the CDR3 is 15 amino acids long. Only the CDR3 part of the read is kept: 45 bases, read in frame from the first base. Comment on this clone: Its antigen remains unidentified. Base-call qualities are not available, and no considerably larger clone is one nucleotide away.

TCRbeta CDR3 regions were amplified from genomic DNA by means of the immunoSEQ Assay, a bias-controlled multiplex PCR. Per the authors' processing: The number of nucleated cells in each sample was estimated from the amplification of reference gene primers within the assay. To quantify the absolute abundance of each unique TCRbeta CDR3 rearrangement, sequence reads were collapsed and filtered. For each sample, productive Simpson clonality was calculated as the square root of Simpson's diversity index over productive rearrangements. This immuneACCESS table, as held by TCRdb, lists in-frame sequences with V and J called but not all clones. Of the missing ones, under half trace to an unresolved V gene in checked studies; the others have no known cause. D and trimming were read from the DNA, whereas the V and J calls and clone size are those reported in that table. Here the sample has tens of thousands of clones; less than 95% occur a single time. The top ten constitute around 0.93% of the sample.

Collaborating institutions collected whole blood in K2EDTA tubes following their own protocols. For TCRbeta analysis, collaborator samples were shipped as frozen whole blood, as isolated PBMCs, or as DNA extracted from either sample type. The source material was peripheral blood. This chain is built from TRBV7-9 and TRBJ1-2, with TRBD1 tentatively as D gene (6 bases match). This sequence was found in a woman aged 45-65 years in a cohort sampled during active COVID-19. The nucleotide sequence is given as TGTGCCAGCAGCTTGCTTCTGTACAGGGTTTGGGGCTACACCTTC. Its protein product is CASSLLLYRVWGYTF.